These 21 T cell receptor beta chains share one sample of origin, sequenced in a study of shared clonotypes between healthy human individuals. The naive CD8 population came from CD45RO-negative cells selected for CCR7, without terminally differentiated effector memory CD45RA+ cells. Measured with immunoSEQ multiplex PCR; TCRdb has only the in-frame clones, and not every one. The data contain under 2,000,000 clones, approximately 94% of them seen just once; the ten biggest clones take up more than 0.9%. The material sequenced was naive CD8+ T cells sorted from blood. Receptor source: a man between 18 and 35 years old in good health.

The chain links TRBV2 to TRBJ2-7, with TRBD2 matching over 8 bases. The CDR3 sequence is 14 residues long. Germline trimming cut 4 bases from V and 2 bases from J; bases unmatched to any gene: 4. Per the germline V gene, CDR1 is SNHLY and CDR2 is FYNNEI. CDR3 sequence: CASSGGSGTYEQYF. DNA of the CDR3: TGTGCCAGCAGTGGGGGTAGCGGGACCTACGAGCAGTACTTC. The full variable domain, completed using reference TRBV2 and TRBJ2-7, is EPEVTQTPSHQVTQMGQEVILRCVPISNHLYFYWYRQILGQKVEFLVSFYNNEISEKSEIFDDQFSVERPDGSNFTLKIRSTKLEDSAMYFCASSGGSGTYEQYFGPGTRLTVT.

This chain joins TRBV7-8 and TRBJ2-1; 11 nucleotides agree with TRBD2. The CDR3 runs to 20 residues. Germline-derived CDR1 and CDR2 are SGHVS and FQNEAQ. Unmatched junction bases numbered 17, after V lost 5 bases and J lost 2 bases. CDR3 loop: CASSGLSSNSGRVPYNEQFF. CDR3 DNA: TGTGCCAGCAGCGGTCTGAGTAGTAATAGCGGGAGGGTCCCCTACAATGAGCAGTTCTTC.

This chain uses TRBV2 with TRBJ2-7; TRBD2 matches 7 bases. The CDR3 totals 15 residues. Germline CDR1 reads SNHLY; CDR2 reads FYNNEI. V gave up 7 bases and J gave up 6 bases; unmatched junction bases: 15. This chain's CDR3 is CASMGGSPVPREQYF. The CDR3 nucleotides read TGTGCCAGCATGGGGGGGAGCCCAGTCCCCCGCGAGCAGTACTTC.

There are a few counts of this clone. Written as DNA, the CDR3 is TGTGCCAGCAGTCCCAGGGAATACACCGGGGAGCTGTTTTTT. Translating gives CASSPREYTGELFF. The V gene is TRBV6-6, the J gene TRBJ2-2; a possible D gene is TRBD1 (5 bases). Germline values: CDR1 MNHNY, CDR2 SVGAGI (reference sequence). The CDR3 contains 14 residues. V lost 5 bases and J 3 bases, leaving 10 bases between the germline ends.

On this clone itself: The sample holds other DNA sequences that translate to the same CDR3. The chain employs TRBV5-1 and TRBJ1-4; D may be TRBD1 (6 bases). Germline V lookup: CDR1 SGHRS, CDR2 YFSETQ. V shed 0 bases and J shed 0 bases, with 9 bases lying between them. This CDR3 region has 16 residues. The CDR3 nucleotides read TGCGCCAGCAGCTTGGAGGGGGGTACAACTAATGAAAAACTGTTTTTT. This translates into CASSLEGGTTNEKLFF.

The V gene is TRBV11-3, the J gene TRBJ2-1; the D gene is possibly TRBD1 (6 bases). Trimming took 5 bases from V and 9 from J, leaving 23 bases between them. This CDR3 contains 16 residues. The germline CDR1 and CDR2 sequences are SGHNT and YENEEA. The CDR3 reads CASSQPTGSRPSEQFF. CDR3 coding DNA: TGTGCCAGCAGCCAACCTACAGGGTCGCGACCCAGTGAGCAGTTCTTC.

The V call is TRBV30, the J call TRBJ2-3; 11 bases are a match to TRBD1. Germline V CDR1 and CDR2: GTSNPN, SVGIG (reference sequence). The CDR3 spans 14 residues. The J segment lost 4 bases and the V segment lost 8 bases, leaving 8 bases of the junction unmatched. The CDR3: CALAGTGGPDTQYF. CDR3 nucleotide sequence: TGTGCCCTAGCCGGGACAGGGGGTCCAGATACGCAGTATTTT.

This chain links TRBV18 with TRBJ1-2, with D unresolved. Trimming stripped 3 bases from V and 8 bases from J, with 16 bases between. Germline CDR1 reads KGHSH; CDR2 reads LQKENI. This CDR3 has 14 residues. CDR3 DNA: TGTGCCAGCTCACCGGATGGCGGGGTTGACGGCTACACCTTC. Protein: CASSPDGGVDGYTF.

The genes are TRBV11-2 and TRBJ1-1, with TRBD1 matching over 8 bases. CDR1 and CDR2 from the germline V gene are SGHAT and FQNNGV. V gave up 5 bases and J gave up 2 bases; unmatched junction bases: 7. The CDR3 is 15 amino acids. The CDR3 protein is CASSETGQANTEAFF. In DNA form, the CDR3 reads TGTGCCAGCAGCGAAACGGGACAGGCCAACACTGAAGCTTTCTTT.

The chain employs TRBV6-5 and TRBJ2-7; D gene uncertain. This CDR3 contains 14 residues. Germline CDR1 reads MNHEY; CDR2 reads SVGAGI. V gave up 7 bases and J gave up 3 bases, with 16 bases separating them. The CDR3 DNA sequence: TGTGCCAGCACTGCGTCATTGGAAGACTACGAGCAGTACTTC. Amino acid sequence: CASTASLEDYEQYF.

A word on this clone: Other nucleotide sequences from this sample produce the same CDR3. This CDR3 reads CASSVGGGTEQFF. Here the CDR3 DNA reads TGTGCCAGCAGCGTAGGGGGAGGGACTGAGCAGTTCTTC. The chain uses TRBV9 and TRBJ2-1; 7 bases are shared with TRBD2. The CDR3 extends over 13 amino acids. After removal of 0 bases from V and 9 bases from J, the junction contained 3 bases not matched to a gene. Germline CDR1 SGDLS, CDR2 YYNGEE.

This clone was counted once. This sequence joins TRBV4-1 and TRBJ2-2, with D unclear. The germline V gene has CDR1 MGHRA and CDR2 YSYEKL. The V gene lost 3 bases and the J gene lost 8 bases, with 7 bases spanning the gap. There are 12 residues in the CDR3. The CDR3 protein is CASSHLEGELFF. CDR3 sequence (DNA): TGCGCCAGCAGCCATCTTGAAGGGGAGCTGTTTTTT.

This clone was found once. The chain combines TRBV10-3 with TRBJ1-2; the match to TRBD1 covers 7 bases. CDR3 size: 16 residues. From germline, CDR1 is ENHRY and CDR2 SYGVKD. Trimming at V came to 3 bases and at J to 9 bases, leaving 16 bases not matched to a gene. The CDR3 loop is CAISDQPGQRTIRYTF. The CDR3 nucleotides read TGTGCCATCAGTGATCAACCGGGACAGCGTACTATTCGCTACACCTTC.

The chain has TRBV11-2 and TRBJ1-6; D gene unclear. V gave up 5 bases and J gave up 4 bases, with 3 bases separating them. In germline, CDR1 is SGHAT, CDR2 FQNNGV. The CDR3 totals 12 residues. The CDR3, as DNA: TGTGCCAGCAGCCATTATAATTCACCCCTCCACTTT. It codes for CASSHYNSPLHF.

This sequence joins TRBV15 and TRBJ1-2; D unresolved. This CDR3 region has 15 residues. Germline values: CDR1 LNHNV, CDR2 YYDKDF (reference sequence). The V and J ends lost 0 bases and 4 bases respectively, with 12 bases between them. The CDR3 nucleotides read TGTGCCACCAGCAGAGAACCCCCAGGTAGCTATGGCTACACCTTC. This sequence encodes CATSREPPGSYGYTF.

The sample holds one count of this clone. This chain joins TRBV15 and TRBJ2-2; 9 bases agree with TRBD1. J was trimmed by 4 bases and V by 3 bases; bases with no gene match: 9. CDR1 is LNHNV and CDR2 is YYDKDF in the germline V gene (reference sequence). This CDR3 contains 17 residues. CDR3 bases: TGTGCCACCAGCAGGCCTTTACAGGGGGCTCGCACCGGGGAGCTGTTTTTT. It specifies CATSRPLQGARTGELFF.

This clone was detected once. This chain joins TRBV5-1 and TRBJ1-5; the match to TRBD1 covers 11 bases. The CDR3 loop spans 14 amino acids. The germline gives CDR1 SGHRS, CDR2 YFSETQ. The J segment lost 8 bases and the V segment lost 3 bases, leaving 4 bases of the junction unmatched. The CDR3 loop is CASSSGTGGEPQHF. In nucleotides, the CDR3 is TGCGCCAGCAGCTCTGGGACAGGGGGAGAGCCCCAGCATTTT.

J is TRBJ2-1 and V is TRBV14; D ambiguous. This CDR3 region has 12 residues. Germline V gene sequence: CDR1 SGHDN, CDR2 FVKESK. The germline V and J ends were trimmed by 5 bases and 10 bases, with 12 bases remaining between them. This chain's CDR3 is CASSARVFEQFF. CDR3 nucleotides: TGTGCCAGCAGCGCCCGGGTCTTCGAGCAGTTCTTC.

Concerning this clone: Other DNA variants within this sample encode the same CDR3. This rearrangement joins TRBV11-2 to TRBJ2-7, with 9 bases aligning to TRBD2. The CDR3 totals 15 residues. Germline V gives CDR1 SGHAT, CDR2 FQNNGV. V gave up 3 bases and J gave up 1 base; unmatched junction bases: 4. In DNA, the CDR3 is TGTGCCAGCAGCTTTGGTAGCGGGGGTTCCTACGAGCAGTACTTC. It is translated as CASSFGSGGSYEQYF. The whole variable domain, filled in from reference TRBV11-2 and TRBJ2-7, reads EAGVAQSPRYKIIEKRQSVAFWCNPISGHATLYWYQQILGQGPKLLIQFQNNGVVDDSQLPKDRFSAERLKGVDSTLKIQPAKLEDSAVYLCASSFGSGGSYEQYFGPGTRLTVT.

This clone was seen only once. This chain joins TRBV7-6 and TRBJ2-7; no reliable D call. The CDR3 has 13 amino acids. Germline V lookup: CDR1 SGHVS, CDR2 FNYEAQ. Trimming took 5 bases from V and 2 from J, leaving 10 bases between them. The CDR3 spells CASSLNLAYEQYF. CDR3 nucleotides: TGTGCCAGCAGCCTCAACCTAGCCTACGAGCAGTACTTC.

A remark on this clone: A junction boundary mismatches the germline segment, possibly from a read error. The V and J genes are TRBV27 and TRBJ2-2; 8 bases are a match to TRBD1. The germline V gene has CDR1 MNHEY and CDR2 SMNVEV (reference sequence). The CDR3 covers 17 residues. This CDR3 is CASSISPGGPNTGELFF. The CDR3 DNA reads TGTGCCAGCAGTATATCCCCAGGGGGCCCGAACACCGGGGAGCTGTTTTTT.